These 15 T cell receptor beta chains were sequenced from one sample in a study of monozygotic twins with inflammatory bowel disease. One entry per CDR3 protein, without DNA, is what TCRdb gives after re-calling the 5' RACE reads. Reported are 400,000 or so distinct CDR3 sequences; the ten largest clones contain about 2.3%. Sequenced input: blood. These receptor sequences come from a human donor with ulcerative colitis or Crohn's disease, or a healthy co-twin of an affected twin (not recorded which).

The chain employs TRBV27 and TRBJ1-5. Germline assignment: CDR1 MNHEY and CDR2 SMNVEV (reference sequence). CDR3 length: 14 amino acids. CDR3 residues: CASSSGAWNQPQHF.

The chain combines TRBV2 with TRBJ2-4; TCRdb's assignment of TRBD1 cannot be checked, as there is no DNA. Germline V gives CDR1 SNHLY, CDR2 FYNNEI. The CDR3 covers 13 residues. The CDR3 is CASRFDSEDIQYF. Full variable domain (outside the CDR3, taken from reference TRBV2 and TRBJ2-4): EPEVTQTPSHQVTQMGQEVILRCVPISNHLYFYWYRQILGQKVEFLVSFYNNEISEKSEIFDDQFSVERPDGSNFTLKIRSTKLEDSAMYFCASRFDSEDIQYFGAGTRLSVL.

The rearrangement joins TRBV2 to TRBJ2-5; checking the TCRdb D call of TRBD2 is not possible without DNA. The CDR3 is 15 residues long. Germline V gene lookup returns CDR1 SNHLY and CDR2 FYNNEI. This CDR3 is CASSSIAGGPKTQYF.

The rearrangement links TRBV2 to TRBJ1-5; TCRdb picks TRBD1, but there is no DNA to check that call. Germline values: CDR1 SNHLY, CDR2 FYNNEI. The CDR3 is 13 amino acids. CDR3 loop: CASSPEGDQPQHF.

The rearrangement uses TRBV4-1 and TRBJ2-5; no DNA is available, so the TRBD1 call from TCRdb remains unchecked. This CDR3 is 16 amino acids long. The V gene's germline CDR1 is MGHRA and CDR2 YSYEKL. CDR3: CASSQALGAYQETQYF.

The chain employs TRBV2 and TRBJ1-6. Looked up from germline, CDR1 is SNHLY and CDR2 is FYNNEI. This CDR3 is built from 14 residues. CDR3 protein: CASSVQGGNSPLHF. Combining the CDR3 with reference TRBV2 and TRBJ1-6 gives the whole variable domain EPEVTQTPSHQVTQMGQEVILRCVPISNHLYFYWYRQILGQKVEFLVSFYNNEISEKSEIFDDQFSVERPDGSNFTLKIRSTKLEDSAMYFCASSVQGGNSPLHFGNGTRLTVT.

This rearrangement joins TRBV19 to TRBJ1-1. Germline V gene sequence: CDR1 LNHDA, CDR2 SQIVND (reference sequence). This CDR3 spans 13 amino acids. CDR3 protein: CASSKRRNTEAFF.

This chain uses TRBV5-1 with TRBJ2-3; the TCRdb D gene call, TRBD2, has no DNA to confirm it. Germline CDR1 SGHRS, CDR2 YFSETQ. The CDR3 is 15 amino acids. The CDR3 sequence is CASSLLALDTDTQYF.

The chain carries TRBV7-9 and TRBJ1-6; lacking DNA, the TRBD1 call made by TCRdb goes unchecked. Germline V CDR1 and CDR2: SEHNR, FQNEAQ (reference sequence). The CDR3 has 15 residues. The CDR3 sequence is CASSLPGQENSPLHF.

This rearrangement joins TRBV5-1 to TRBJ2-4. The germline gives CDR1 SGHRS, CDR2 YFSETQ. The CDR3 spans 14 residues. The chain's CDR3 is CASSLGIPKNIQYF.

This rearrangement joins TRBV29-1 to TRBJ2-3; TCRdb gives TRBD2 as the D gene, but with no DNA this cannot be confirmed. Germline CDR1 is SQVTM and CDR2 is ANQGSEA. The CDR3 has 15 residues. The CDR3 region is CSYPGTSGSPDTQYF.

V and J are TRBV5-5 and TRBJ2-1. Per germline, CDR1 SGHKS and CDR2 YYEKEE (reference sequence). The CDR3 consists of 11 residues. CDR3: CASSYSVSQFF.

The chain is built from TRBV11-1 and TRBJ2-3; TCRdb's D gene call, TRBD2, goes unchecked for lack of DNA. Per the germline V gene, CDR1 is SGHAT and CDR2 is FQDESV (reference sequence). This CDR3 comprises 21 residues. The CDR3 loop is CASSLMVGLAGATTASDTQYF.

This chain links TRBV4-3 with TRBJ1-1; TCRdb calls TRBD1, which cannot be checked without DNA. This CDR3 region has 16 residues. In germline, CDR1 is LGHNA, CDR2 YSLEER. The CDR3: CASSQGQGVENTEAFF.

The chain couples TRBV12-3 or TRBV12-4 to TRBJ2-4. The CDR3 is made up of 11 amino acids. The CDR3 reads CASSGLQNQYF.